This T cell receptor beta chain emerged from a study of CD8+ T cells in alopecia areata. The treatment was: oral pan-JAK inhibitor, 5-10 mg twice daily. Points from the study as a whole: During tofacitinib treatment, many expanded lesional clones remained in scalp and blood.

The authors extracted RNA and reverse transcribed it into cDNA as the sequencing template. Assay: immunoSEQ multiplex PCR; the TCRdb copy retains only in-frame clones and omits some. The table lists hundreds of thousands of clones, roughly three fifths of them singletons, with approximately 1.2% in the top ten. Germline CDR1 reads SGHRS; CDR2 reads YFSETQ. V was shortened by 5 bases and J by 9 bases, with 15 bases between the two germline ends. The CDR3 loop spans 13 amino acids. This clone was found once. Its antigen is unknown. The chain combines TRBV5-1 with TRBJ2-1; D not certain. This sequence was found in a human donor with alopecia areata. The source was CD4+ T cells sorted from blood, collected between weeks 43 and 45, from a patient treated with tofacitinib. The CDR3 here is CASSPPSGLEQFF. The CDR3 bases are TGCGCCAGCAGTCCCCCGAGTGGTCTTGAGCAGTTCTTC.